The 2 T cell receptor beta chains in this list originate from one sample, sequenced in a study of T cell responses to AZD1222 COVID-19 vaccine. Sequencing was performed with immunoSEQ multiplex PCR; in TCRdb, only in-frame clones are kept and a portion is missing. The table shows roughly 150,000 clones, with over 90% occurring only once. The sample was peripheral blood, taken on day 0 of AZD1222 vaccination. All receptors derive from an adult in good health.

The chain couples TRBV10-3 to TRBJ1-5; D gene ambiguous. Trimming stripped 6 bases from V and 2 bases from J, with 14 bases between. CDR1 is ENHRY and CDR2 is SYGVKD in the germline V gene. This CDR3 contains 15 residues. The CDR3: CAIREGIMGNQPQHF. DNA for the CDR3: TGTGCCATCAGGGAGGGAATCATGGGCAATCAGCCCCAGCATTTT.

The chain recombines TRBV18 with TRBJ2-1; D unclear. V lost 3 bases to trimming and J lost 6 bases, with 15 bases between them. The CDR3 runs to 15 residues. Germline-derived CDR1 and CDR2 are KGHSH and LQKENI. CDR3 nucleotides: TGTGCCAGCTCACCGATCATGCCCGCATCCAATGAGCAGTTCTTC. As protein: CASSPIMPASNEQFF.